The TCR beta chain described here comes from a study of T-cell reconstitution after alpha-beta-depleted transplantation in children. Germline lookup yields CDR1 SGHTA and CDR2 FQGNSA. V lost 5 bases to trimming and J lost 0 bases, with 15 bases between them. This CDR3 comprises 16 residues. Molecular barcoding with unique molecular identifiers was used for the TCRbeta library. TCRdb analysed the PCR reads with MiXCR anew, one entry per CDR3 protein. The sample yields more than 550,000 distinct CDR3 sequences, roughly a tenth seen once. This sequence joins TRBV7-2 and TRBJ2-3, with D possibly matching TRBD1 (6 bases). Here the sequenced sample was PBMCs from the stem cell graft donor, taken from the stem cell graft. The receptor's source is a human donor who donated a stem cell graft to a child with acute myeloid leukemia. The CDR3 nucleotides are TGTGCCAGCAGCGTGACAGGATCCGCCAGCACAGATACGCAGTATTTT. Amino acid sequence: CASSVTGSASTDTQYF.